A selection of T cell receptor beta chains follows, all from one sample in a study of T cells in localized non-small cell lung cancer. Clones were read by immunoSEQ multiplex PCR, and TCRdb kept only the in-frame ones, dropping some. The sample yields 20,000 to 30,000 clones, approximately 78% seen once. This specimen was peripheral blood, taken before any cancer treatment. These receptors all stem from a woman aged 40-69 years with stage I lung adenocarcinoma. CDR3s include the opening cysteine and the closing phenylalanine or tryptophan. The order of the fields is J gene, D gene, V gene, clone size, CDR3 DNA, CDR3 protein. A D gene is named only where the DNA matches it firmly. Clone size is not always given. Where it is, it says once, few, many or a class for expanded clones.

>TRBJ1-4|TRBD1|TRBV19|.
TGTGCCACCCGGACAGGGGGCGAAAAACTGTTTTTT
CATRTGGEKLFF
>TRBJ2-5|.|TRBV7-8|once
TGTGCCAGCACCCCCGGTAGGGGGGCCGTTCAAGAGACCCAGTACTTC
CASTPGRGAVQETQYF
>TRBJ2-5|TRBD2|TRBV7-2|few
TGTGCCAGCACCCTACTAGCGTCAGAGACCCAGTACTTC
CASTLLASETQYF
>TRBJ1-2|TRBD1|TRBV19|.
TGTGCCAGTAGTACTAGACAGGGGAACTATGGCTACACCTTC
CASSTRQGNYGYTF
>TRBJ1-2|TRBD1|TRBV18|.
TGTGCCAGCTCACCCGGGACAGGGCAATCTAACTATGGCTACACCTTC
CASSPGTGQSNYGYTF
>TRBJ1-1|.|TRBV21-1|few
TGTGCCAGCAGCAAGGGGGGGCAGGGTCAAGCTGAAGCTTTCTTT
CASSKGGQGQAEAFF
>TRBJ1-3|.|TRBV9|.
TGTGCCGGCAGTCCTTCGGGGATTCCCGGAAACACCATATATTTT
CAGSPSGIPGNTIYF
>TRBJ2-7|TRBD1|TRBV27|.
TGTGCCAGCAGTTATTGGACAGGGGGTTCCGAGCAGTACTTC
CASSYWTGGSEQYF
>TRBJ1-2|TRBD1|TRBV6-5|.
TGTGCCAGCAGCGGAGGACAGGGTTATGGCTACACCTTC
CASSGGQGYGYTF
>TRBJ2-1|.|TRBV9|.
TGTGCCAGCAGCAGGTACAATGAGCAGTTCTTC
CASSRYNEQFF
>TRBJ1-1|.|TRBV27|.
TGTGCCAGCAGTTTAGGGGGGGGGCGAAGTGCTTTCTTT
CASSLGGGRSAFF
>TRBJ1-5|TRBD1|TRBV6-6|.
TGTGCCAGCAGCCGACAGGGGGCACAGCCCCAGCATTTT
CASSRQGAQPQHF
>TRBJ1-1|.|TRBV9|.
TGTGCCAGCAGCGTAGAAGGGCCTGAAGCTTTCTTT
CASSVEGPEAFF
>TRBJ2-1|TRBD1|TRBV29-1|.
TGCAGCACCCCGGGACAGGGTCTCGATGAGCAGTTCTTC
CSTPGQGLDEQFF
>TRBJ2-7|TRBD1|TRBV4-1|.
TGCGCCAGCAGCCTCCATATCGGGACAGGGGCAGCCTACGAGCAGTACTTC
CASSLHIGTGAAYEQYF
>TRBJ1-2|.|TRBV7-2|.
TGTGCCAGCAGCTTAGTGGGGGGAGGGGACTATGGCTACACCTTC
CASSLVGGGDYGYTF
>TRBJ2-1|TRBD1|TRBV10-1|.
TGCGCCAGCAGTAGGGACAGAAACAATGAGCAGTTCTTC
CASSRDRNNEQFF
>TRBJ1-1|.|TRBV30|.
TGTGCCTGGTCCCAGACTGAAGCTTTCTTT
CAWSQTEAFF
>TRBJ1-2|.|TRBV19|.
TGTGCCAGTAGCGACCTTGAGGGCTACACCTTC
CASSDLEGYTF
>TRBJ2-5|TRBD1|TRBV18|.
TGTGCCAGCTCACCACAGACAGGGGGGTACCAAGAGACCCAGTACTTC
CASSPQTGGYQETQYF
>TRBJ2-1|TRBD1|TRBV6-5|.
TGTGCCAGCAGTCGCGACAGGGTTGGCAATGAGCAGTTCTTC
CASSRDRVGNEQFF
>TRBJ2-7|TRBD1|TRBV5-1|few
TGCGCCAGCAGCCTAGGGGACAGGGAGAACGAGCAGTACTTC
CASSLGDRENEQYF
>TRBJ1-1|.|TRBV14|.
TGTGCCAGCAGCCCCCTAAACCCCACAGGGTGGGTTATGAACACTGAAGCTTTCTTT
CASSPLNPTGWVMNTEAFF
>TRBJ1-4|.|TRBV6-1|.
TGTGCCAGCAGTGAAGCGTCAGGAAAACTGTTTTTT
CASSEASGKLFF
>TRBJ1-4|TRBD1|TRBV5-4|.
TGTGCCAGCAGCTTGGAGGGGGCTGCAACTAATGAAAAACTGTTTTTT
CASSLEGAATNEKLFF
>TRBJ2-7|.|TRBV4-1|.
TGCGCCAGCAGCCAGGCTCGGGGACGGATCTACGAGCAGTACTTC
CASSQARGRIYEQYF
>TRBJ2-5|.|TRBV9|.
TGTGCCAGCAGCTTACTCGGCTCGGATCGGACCCAGTACTTC
CASSLLGSDRTQYF
>TRBJ2-3|TRBD2|TRBV4-3|.
TGCGCCAGCAGCCAAGTAGTCGCCCGCGGGGGGGCACATACGCAGTATTTT
CASSQVVARGGAHTQYF
>TRBJ1-2|.|TRBV9|few
TGTGCCAGCAGCCGTGCGGGGCAGACTCTCTATGGCTACACCTTC
CASSRAGQTLYGYTF
>TRBJ2-5|.|TRBV10-3|.
TGTGCCATCAGTGAAGAGACAGCGCAAGAGACCCAGTACTTC
CAISEETAQETQYF
>TRBJ2-6|.|TRBV9|.
TGTGCCAGCAGCTTCAAAGCAGGGTTTGGGGCCAACGTCCTGACTTTC
CASSFKAGFGANVLTF
>TRBJ2-7|TRBD1|TRBV25-1|.
TGTGCCAGCAGTGAACCCGGGACAGGATCAGCCTACGAGCAGTACTTC
CASSEPGTGSAYEQYF
>TRBJ2-5|TRBD2|TRBV11-2|.
TGTGCCAGCAGCTTAGTGGGGCTAGCGGGGAACCAAGAGACCCAGTACTTC
CASSLVGLAGNQETQYF
>TRBJ1-1|.|TRBV2|.
TGTGCCAGCAGTGAAGCGCTTCGTACCCCGAACACTGAAGCTTTCTTT
CASSEALRTPNTEAFF
>TRBJ1-5|TRBD1|TRBV11-2|.
TGTGCCAGCAGCTTAGACGGACAGGGGCTCCAGCCCCAGCATTTT
CASSLDGQGLQPQHF
>TRBJ1-5|.|TRBV19|.
TGTGCCAGTAGGAGGGCCAGGGAGGATCAGCCCCAGCATTTT
CASRRAREDQPQHF
>TRBJ2-3|TRBD2|TRBV6-1|.
TGTGCCAGCAGTGAACCCGGACTAGCGGGCACAGATACGCAGTATTTT
CASSEPGLAGTDTQYF
>TRBJ2-5|.|TRBV2|.
TGTGCCAGCAGTCCCGCCGAGCGACTAGAGACCCAGTACTTC
CASSPAERLETQYF
>TRBJ1-2|.|TRBV18|.
TGTGCCAGCTCACCGGGCATTCAGGGTGGTGGCTACACCTTC
CASSPGIQGGGYTF
>TRBJ1-2|.|TRBV19|.
TGTGCCAGTAGTGGGGCGCAAAGGCCCCGGAACTATGGCTACACCTTC
CASSGAQRPRNYGYTF
>TRBJ2-7|.|TRBV6-5|.
TGTGCCAGCAGTTACTCAACACAAACATCCTACGAGCAGTACTTC
CASSYSTQTSYEQYF
>TRBJ2-7|.|TRBV9|once
TGTGCCAGCAGCCCAGATGGCTGGGGGTCCTCCTACGAGCAGTACTTC
CASSPDGWGSSYEQYF
>TRBJ2-1|TRBD1|TRBV11-3|.
TGTGCCAGCAGCTTAGAAGGACAGGTTGTCGATGAGCAGTTCTTC
CASSLEGQVVDEQFF
>TRBJ2-4|TRBD1|TRBV7-2|once
TGTGCCAGCAGCTTAGAAGGGACAGGGGTAACGGGCAAAAACATTCAGTACTTC
CASSLEGTGVTGKNIQYF
>TRBJ1-1|.|TRBV9|.
TGTGCCAGCAGCGTAAGGGCGGGGGCCACTGAAGCTTTCTTT
CASSVRAGATEAFF
>TRBJ1-6|.|TRBV11-2|.
TGTGCCAGCAGCACGGAACCCAATTCACCCCTCCACTTT
CASSTEPNSPLHF
>TRBJ2-7|.|TRBV20-1|.
TGCAGTGCTAGAGAAGCCAGCGTCACGTACTTC
CSAREASVTYF
>TRBJ1-3|.|TRBV5-1|once
TGCGCCAGCAGGGAGGACGGAAACACCATATATTTT
CASREDGNTIYF
>TRBJ2-5|.|TRBV27|.
TGTGCCAGCAGTTTGCGTAGGTTCAAAGAGACCCAGTACTTC
CASSLRRFKETQYF
>TRBJ1-3|.|TRBV30|.
TGTGCCTGGAACGAAGGTTACTCTGGAAACACCATATATTTT
CAWNEGYSGNTIYF
>TRBJ1-1|.|TRBV11-3|.
TGTGCCAGCAGCTTAGATAGAGTGAACACTGAAGCTTTCTTT
CASSLDRVNTEAFF